These 29 T cell receptor beta chains were all obtained from the same sample, sequenced in a study of T-cell reconstitution after alpha-beta-depleted transplantation in children. The TCRbeta library was prepared with unique molecular identifiers. MiXCR, run by TCRdb on the PCR reads, gives a single entry per CDR3 protein. The profile shows some 590,000 distinct CDR3 sequences, about 11% of them singletons. This specimen consisted of PBMCs from the stem cell graft donor, obtained from the stem cell graft. The receptors stem from a human donor who donated a stem cell graft to a child with acute myeloid leukemia.

This clonotype has at least ten counts. This chain connects TRBV6-1 to TRBJ1-3; D not certain. Trimming removed 8 bases from V and 0 bases from J, with 8 bases in between. Germline V gene data show CDR1 as MNHNS and CDR2 as SASEGT. The CDR3 loop spans 13 amino acids. DNA for the CDR3: TGTGCCAGCGGGGTAGGCTCTGGAAACACCATATATTTT. Protein sequence: CASGVGSGNTIYF.

This clonotype was detected only a few times. This chain uses TRBV5-1 with TRBJ2-1; possible D gene TRBD1, 8 bases. Germline V gene data show CDR1 as SGHRS and CDR2 as YFSETQ. The CDR3 runs to 15 residues. Between the trimmed V and J ends, which lost 4 bases and 3 bases, there was a span of 14 bases. This CDR3 is CASSTTGGGYNEQFF. The CDR3 DNA reads as TGCGCCAGCAGCACCACAGGGGGGGGCTACAATGAGCAGTTCTTC.

This clonotype was detected ten times or more. This chain connects TRBV20-1 to TRBJ2-7; 9 nucleotides align to TRBD2. Germline lookup yields CDR1 DFQATT and CDR2 SNEGSKA (reference sequence). After removal of 6 bases from V and 5 bases from J, the junction contained 11 bases not matched to a gene. CDR3 size: 14 residues. The CDR3 loop reads CSARIAGVVHEQYF. The CDR3 DNA is TGCAGTGCACGTATAGCGGGAGTTGTTCACGAGCAGTACTTC.

The CDR3 nucleotides are TGTGCCAGCACCCCTAGGACAGGGCCTTCCTCGGGCTACACCTTC. It codes for CASTPRTGPSSGYTF. The J gene is TRBJ1-2, the V gene TRBV12-3 or TRBV12-4, with 8 bases identical to TRBD1. This CDR3 has 15 residues. Trimming removed 7 bases from V and 8 bases from J; junction bases left unmatched: 15.

The table lists this clonotype with a few counts. The chain employs TRBV29-1 and TRBJ2-3; D possibly corresponds to TRBD2 (6 bases). Deletions cut 4 bases from V and 2 bases from J, with 13 bases between. The CDR3 runs to 14 residues. Looked up from germline, CDR1 is SQVTM and CDR2 is ANQGSEA. The chain's CDR3 is CSVVHASATDTQYF. For the CDR3, the DNA is TGCAGCGTTGTACACGCTAGCGCCACAGATACGCAGTATTTT.

This clonotype was detected many times. The gene calls are TRBV11-1 and TRBJ1-1; D not resolved. V lost 2 bases and J lost 0, with 4 bases in between. Germline CDR1 is SGHAT and CDR2 is FQDESV (reference sequence). This CDR3 contains 13 residues. CDR3: CASSLRLNTEAFF. For the CDR3, the DNA is TGTGCCAGCAGCTTAAGATTGAACACTGAAGCTTTCTTT.

This chain joins TRBV7-2 and TRBJ2-1, with D perhaps TRBD2 (5 bases). Trimming cost V 4 bases and J 6 bases, with 13 bases left between them. The germline V gene has CDR1 SGHTA and CDR2 FQGNSA. The CDR3 has 14 amino acids. CDR3 loop: CASSSQRAGNEQFF. The DNA of the CDR3 is TGTGCCAGCAGCTCTCAGAGGGCGGGCAATGAGCAGTTCTTC.

The sample holds a few counts of this clonotype. The chain carries TRBV2 and TRBJ1-5, with a possible D match to TRBD1 (6 bases). V was pared by 3 bases and J by 2 bases, with 14 bases between. The CDR3 extends over 16 amino acids. Looked up from germline, CDR1 is SNHLY and CDR2 is FYNNEI. The CDR3 here is CASSERAGVGNQPQHF. The CDR3 DNA follows: TGTGCCAGCAGTGAGAGGGCAGGGGTAGGCAATCAGCCCCAGCATTTT.

This clonotype was recorded many times. The V call is TRBV27, the J call TRBJ2-7; D remains ambiguous. CDR1 is MNHEY, CDR2 SMNVEV, per germline (reference sequence). The length of the CDR3 is 14 residues. Trimming left V 6 bases short and J 1 base short, with 13 bases between. DNA for the CDR3: TGTGCCAGCAGCCGGAACAGAGATTCCTACGAGCAGTACTTC. Translated, it gives CASSRNRDSYEQYF.

V is TRBV12-2 and J is TRBJ2-7; TRBD2 is taken as the D call from the table, unchecked against the DNA. TRBV12-2 is marked as a pseudogene. The CDR3 consists of 17 residues. The DNA for the CDR3 is TGTGCAAGTCGCTTCAAGCCAGACAGTAACAGGAGGGCCGAGCAGTACTTC. It codes for CASRFKPDSNRRAEQYF.

The J gene is TRBJ2-7, the V gene TRBV5-1; TRBD2 is a possible D gene (5 bases). V was shortened by 0 bases and J by 5 bases, with 12 bases between the two germline ends. The CDR3 runs 14 residues. From germline, CDR1 is SGHRS and CDR2 YFSETQ. Written as DNA, the CDR3 is TGCGCCAGCAGCTTGGGTCCGGGATCGGACGAGCAGTACTTC. Translated, it gives CASSLGPGSDEQYF.

Only a few counts were recorded for this clonotype. CDR3 in amino acids: CSARALWVGGNTIYF. CDR3 DNA: TGCAGTGCTAGAGCTCTCTGGGTGGGTGGAAACACCATATATTTT. V gene TRBV20-1 combines with J gene TRBJ1-3; D unresolved. There are 15 residues in the CDR3. Looked up from germline, CDR1 is DFQATT and CDR2 is SNEGSKA (reference sequence). V was clipped by 1 base and J by 3 bases, with 13 bases between them.

In its sample, this clonotype was seen a few times. The chain has TRBV29-1 and TRBJ2-3; perhaps D is TRBD1 or TRBD2 (5 bases each). The V and J ends lost 7 bases and 2 bases respectively, with 16 bases between them. The CDR3 covers 14 residues. The germline CDR1 and CDR2 sequences are SQVTM and ANQGSEA. The CDR3 is CSDPGTDNTDTQYF. The DNA of the CDR3 is TGCAGCGACCCCGGGACCGACAACACAGATACGCAGTATTTT.

The chain has TRBV14 and TRBJ2-3; weak D call: TRBD2 (5 bases). CDR3 length: 14 residues. Germline-derived CDR1 and CDR2 are SGHDN and FVKESK. Trimming stripped 4 bases from V and 4 bases from J, with 12 bases between. In DNA form, the CDR3 reads TGTGCCAGCAGCCGAGGGCTGGAGTCAGATACGCAGTATTTT. Translating gives CASSRGLESDTQYF. The whole variable domain, filled in from reference TRBV14 and TRBJ2-3, reads EAGVTQFPSHSVIEKGQTVTLRCDPISGHDNLYWYRRVMGKEIKFLLHFVKESKQDESGMPNNRFLAERTGGTYSTLKVQPAELEDSGVYFCASSRGLESDTQYFGPGTRLTVL.

The J gene is TRBJ2-7, the V gene TRBV2, with 8 positions matching TRBD2. This CDR3 spans 16 amino acids. The V gene end was trimmed by 6 bases and the J gene end by 6 bases; junction bases not matched to a gene: 16. The germline V gene encodes CDR1 SNHLY and CDR2 FYNNEI. CDR3 sequence (DNA): TGTGCCAGCAGCCCGGGGGGGGATAAAAACCCGGGCGAGCAGTACTTC. It encodes CASSPGGDKNPGEQYF.

The chain couples TRBV19 to TRBJ1-1, with unresolved D. The CDR3 contains 14 residues. With 0 bases removed from V and 1 base from J, the gap between germline ends came to 6 bases. Germline loops: CDR1 LNHDA, CDR2 SQIVND (reference sequence). The CDR3 sequence: CASSIDAANTEAFF. CDR3 sequence (DNA): TGTGCCAGTAGTATAGATGCGGCGAACACTGAAGCTTTCTTT.

This clonotype was observed many times. At one end the junction does not follow the germline gene, possibly because of a read error. This chain links TRBV3-1 with TRBJ1-2; TRBD1 might be the D (5 bases). In germline, CDR1 is LGHDT, CDR2 YNNKEL (reference sequence). The CDR3 is 15 amino acids. The CDR3 nucleotides read TGTGCCAGCAGTCAAGGTGGCAGCGGGGGCTATGGCTACACCTTC. This translates into CASSQGGSGGYGYTF.

This clonotype was seen a handful of times. This sequence joins TRBV9 and TRBJ1-2, with 8 nucleotides matching TRBD1. The V segment lost 3 bases and the J segment 7 bases; nucleotides outside the gene matches: 11. This CDR3 has 15 residues. Germline lookup yields CDR1 SGDLS and CDR2 YYNGEE. The CDR3 DNA reads TGTGCCAGCAGCGCCACAGGGGGAGAGAGGGTTGGCTACACCTTC. Its protein is CASSATGGERVGYTF.

The chain employs TRBV20-1 and TRBJ2-1; D gene ambiguous. This CDR3 has 14 residues. In germline, CDR1 is DFQATT, CDR2 SNEGSKA (reference sequence). CDR3 bases: TGCACCACTGACTCCCTAGAGACCTACAATGAGCAGTTCTTC. Protein: CTTDSLETYNEQFF.

The chain recombines TRBV27 with TRBJ2-1, with 11 bases aligning to TRBD2. Germline V gene lookup returns CDR1 MNHEY and CDR2 SMNVEV (reference sequence). V lost 5 bases to trimming and J lost 2 bases; unmatched junction nucleotides: 14. This CDR3 contains 19 residues. Written as DNA, the CDR3 is TGTGCCAGCAGTCCTCTATCTAGCGGGAGGAAAAACACCTACAATGAGCAGTTCTTC. It is translated as CASSPLSSGRKNTYNEQFF.

In its sample, this clonotype was seen many times. The chain recombines TRBV19 with TRBJ2-2; D not resolved. The germline gives CDR1 LNHDA, CDR2 SQIVND (reference sequence). Deletions cut 9 bases from V and 2 bases from J, with 13 bases between. This CDR3 spans 14 amino acids. Here the CDR3 DNA reads TGTGCCAGCAGCACCGGGCCTAACACCGGGGAGCTGTTTTTT. Protein sequence: CASSTGPNTGELFF. The full variable domain, in which reference TRBV19 and TRBJ2-2 provide the parts outside the CDR3, is DGGITQSPKYLFRKEGQNVTLSCEQNLNHDAMYWYRQDPGQGLRLIYYSQIVNDFQKGDIAEGYSVSREKKESFPLTVTSAQKNPTAFYLCASSTGPNTGELFFGEGSRLTVL.

This clonotype was seen a handful of times. The chain is built from TRBV27 and TRBJ2-1; 9 bases align to TRBD2. Germline trimming cut 5 bases from V and 4 bases from J; bases unmatched to any gene: 3. This CDR3 contains 14 residues. CDR1 MNHEY and CDR2 SMNVEV come from the germline V gene (reference sequence). CDR3 in amino acids: CASSTREGYNEQFF. In DNA form, the CDR3 reads TGTGCCAGCAGTACGCGGGAGGGATACAATGAGCAGTTCTTC.

This clonotype was seen a handful of times. This chain joins TRBV15 and TRBJ1-6; D is possibly TRBD1 (6 bases). Per the germline V gene, CDR1 is LNHNV and CDR2 is YYDKDF (reference sequence). Between the trimmed V and J ends, which lost 0 bases and 9 bases, there was a span of 15 bases. This CDR3 comprises 16 residues. The CDR3 DNA sequence: TGTGCCACCAGCAGAGATCCCCAGGGGATGGCTTCACCCCTCCACTTT. Translation: CATSRDPQGMASPLHF.

V is TRBV5-1 and J is TRBJ2-1; 10 bases agree with TRBD2. Trimming took 0 bases from V and 0 from J; bases not matched to a gene: 6. CDR3 size: 18 residues. The germline V gene encodes CDR1 SGHRS and CDR2 YFSETQ. The CDR3 DNA reads TGCGCCAGCAGCTTGGGTAGCGGGAGGCCCCACTCCTACAATGAGCAGTTCTTC. Residues: CASSLGSGRPHSYNEQFF.

In this sample, this clonotype turned up a few times. V gene TRBV29-1 combines with J gene TRBJ2-7; 12 positions agree with TRBD1. The CDR3 is made up of 14 amino acids. After removal of 4 bases from V and 7 bases from J, the junction contained 8 bases not matched to a gene. Germline V gene sequence: CDR1 SQVTM, CDR2 ANQGSEA. CDR3 sequence: CSVGGGQGAKEQYF. The DNA of the CDR3 is TGCAGCGTTGGGGGGGGACAGGGGGCGAAAGAGCAGTACTTC.

Ten or more counts support this clonotype. This rearrangement joins TRBV7-2 to TRBJ2-7; TRBD2 matches at 8 bases. The CDR3 spans 14 residues. Germline V gene data show CDR1 as SGHTA and CDR2 as FQGNSA. V lost 5 bases and J lost 5; bases outside the gene matches: 8. CDR3: CASSRSGMVDEQYF. The CDR3 nucleotides are TGTGCCAGCAGCCGTAGCGGGATGGTAGACGAGCAGTACTTC.

This clonotype was seen many times. This chain joins TRBV15 and TRBJ2-3; D perhaps matches TRBD2 (5 bases). There are 14 residues in the CDR3. Germline values: CDR1 LNHNV, CDR2 YYDKDF (reference sequence). Trimming cost V 8 bases and J 0 bases, with 12 bases left between them. The CDR3 here is CATVGDYSTDTQYF. CDR3 in DNA: TGTGCCACCGTTGGAGACTACAGCACAGATACGCAGTATTTT. Complete variable domain (other parts from reference TRBV15 and TRBJ2-3): DAMVIQNPRYQVTQFGKPVTLSCSQTLNHNVMYWYQQKSSQAPKLLFHYYDKDFNNEADTPDNFQSRRPNTSFCFLDIRSPGLGDTAMYLCATVGDYSTDTQYFGPGTRLTVL.

The count of this clonotype is one. The chain links TRBV20-1 to TRBJ2-3; the match to TRBD2 covers 7 bases. This CDR3 has 13 residues. The germline V gene encodes CDR1 DFQATT and CDR2 SNEGSKA (reference sequence). Germline trimming cut 2 bases from V and 2 bases from J; bases unmatched to any gene: 1. CDR3 amino acids: CSARLADTDTQYF. The DNA for the CDR3 is TGCAGTGCTAGACTAGCGGACACAGATACGCAGTATTTT.

A single count supports this clonotype. J is TRBJ2-2 and V is TRBV10-2, with D possibly being TRBD1 (7 bases). This CDR3 region has 12 residues. Germline lookup yields CDR1 WSHSY and CDR2 SAAADI. V was shortened by 11 bases and J by 6 bases, with 13 bases between the two germline ends. The CDR3 sequence: CASQGGPGELFF. CDR3 DNA: TGCGCCTCCCAGGGGGGACCCGGGGAGCTGTTTTTT.